This is a list of T cell receptor beta chains from one sample in a study of blood T cell repertoires in COVID-19. Repertoires were generated with immunoSEQ multiplex PCR, while TCRdb's copy carries only in-frame clones and drops some. The sample carries tens of thousands of clones, about 85% recorded once. The source material was peripheral blood. The receptor set was obtained from a human donor with acute or convalescent COVID-19. The donor label of this sample is uncertain. The CDR3 runs from the conserved cysteine through the conserved F or W. A D gene is named only where the DNA matches it firmly. For some rows the clone size is stated as once, few or many, or as a class when expanded; others skip it.

CDR3nt,CDR3aa,abundance,v_gene,j_gene,d_gene
TGTGCCAGTAGTCCGGGACAGGGGGCCCGGGATATTCTTCCCCTCCACTTT,CASSPGQGARDILPLHF,NA,TRBV19,TRBJ1-6,TRBD1
TGTGCCAGCAGTCCTGATAGTACCGAGCAGTACTTC,CASSPDSTEQYF,NA,TRBV12-3/TRBV12-4,TRBJ2-7,NA
TGTGCCAGCAGTTACCCTCAGGGGGATGGGCAGTTCTTC,CASSYPQGDGQFF,once,TRBV6-6,TRBJ2-1,TRBD1
TGTGCCAGCAGCGTATCGGCCGGGGGGTCCCCCTACGAGCAGTACTTC,CASSVSAGGSPYEQYF,NA,TRBV9,TRBJ2-7,TRBD2
TGTGCCAGCAGTGACCCCCTGGGACTCCTTGGCTACACCTTC,CASSDPLGLLGYTF,NA,TRBV6-4,TRBJ1-2,NA
TGTGCCAGCACCCAAGGGGCAGGTTATGGCTACACCTTC,CASTQGAGYGYTF,NA,TRBV12-3/TRBV12-4,TRBJ1-2,NA
TGTGCCAGCACTTTCCGCTCGGCGGGAGGAAGAGATACGCAGTATTTT,CASTFRSAGGRDTQYF,once,TRBV28,TRBJ2-3,TRBD2
TGTGCCAGCAGCTTAGTGAGCGGGAGGAGTAATGAGCAGTTCTTC,CASSLVSGRSNEQFF,NA,TRBV7-9,TRBJ2-1,TRBD2
TGTGCCAGCTCACCAGACGTCCTGACCGGGGGCACAGATACGCAGTATTTT,CASSPDVLTGGTDTQYF,once,TRBV18,TRBJ2-3,NA
TGTGCCAGTAGCTTTTCCGGGACAGGGGCCTACGAGCAGTACTTC,CASSFSGTGAYEQYF,NA,TRBV19,TRBJ2-7,TRBD1
TGTGCCAGCAGGGGGACAGGGAAATCACCCCTCCACTTT,CASRGTGKSPLHF,NA,TRBV6-5,TRBJ1-6,TRBD1
TGTGCCAGCAGCGCCGACTGGAACACCGGGGAGCTGTTTTTT,CASSADWNTGELFF,NA,TRBV9,TRBJ2-2,NA
TGCGCCAGCAGCCCTAGGCTAGCGGGGGGGCCGAGCACCGGGGAGCTGTTTTTT,CASSPRLAGGPSTGELFF,NA,TRBV5-1,TRBJ2-2,TRBD2
TGTGCCAGTAGTGTACAGGGGTCAGATACGCAGTATTTT,CASSVQGSDTQYF,NA,TRBV19,TRBJ2-3,TRBD1
TGTGCCAGTAGTACGGGACTCCAACTCATAGGACCCCTCCACTTT,CASSTGLQLIGPLHF,once,TRBV19,TRBJ1-6,NA
TGTGCCAGCAGATCCGGGACAACGGCTGAAGCTTTCTTT,CASRSGTTAEAFF,NA,TRBV28,TRBJ1-1,NA
TGTGCCAGTGGGGGACAGGGCTCCTACGAGCAGTACTTC,CASGGQGSYEQYF,NA,TRBV19,TRBJ2-7,TRBD1
TGTGCCAGCAGTGGATCGGGACAGCCGAACACCGGGGAGCTGTTTTTT,CASSGSGQPNTGELFF,NA,TRBV25-1,TRBJ2-2,TRBD1
TGTGCCAGCAGCCTGGGGGGAACAGGAGTCTACGAGCAGTACTTC,CASSLGGTGVYEQYF,once,TRBV5-4,TRBJ2-7,NA
TGCGCCAGCAGCGTATTAGCGGGGGGGGCGGGAGGTACGCAGTATTTT,CASSVLAGGAGGTQYF,NA,TRBV4-1,TRBJ2-3,TRBD2
TGCGCCAGCAGGACAGGGGGGACCACTAATGAAAAACTGTTTTTT,CASRTGGTTNEKLFF,NA,TRBV10-2,TRBJ1-4,TRBD1
TGTGCCTGGACCAACCGACTAGCGGGGGGGAGCGAGCAGTACTTC,CAWTNRLAGGSEQYF,NA,TRBV30,TRBJ2-7,TRBD2
TGCGCCAGCAGCCAAGATATAAACAGTTATTACACAGATACGCAGTATTTT,CASSQDINSYYTDTQYF,NA,TRBV4-3,TRBJ2-3,NA
TGTGCCAGCTCAGTCGGACCGGGGGGCTCCAACTATGGCTACACCTTC,CASSVGPGGSNYGYTF,once,TRBV18,TRBJ1-2,NA